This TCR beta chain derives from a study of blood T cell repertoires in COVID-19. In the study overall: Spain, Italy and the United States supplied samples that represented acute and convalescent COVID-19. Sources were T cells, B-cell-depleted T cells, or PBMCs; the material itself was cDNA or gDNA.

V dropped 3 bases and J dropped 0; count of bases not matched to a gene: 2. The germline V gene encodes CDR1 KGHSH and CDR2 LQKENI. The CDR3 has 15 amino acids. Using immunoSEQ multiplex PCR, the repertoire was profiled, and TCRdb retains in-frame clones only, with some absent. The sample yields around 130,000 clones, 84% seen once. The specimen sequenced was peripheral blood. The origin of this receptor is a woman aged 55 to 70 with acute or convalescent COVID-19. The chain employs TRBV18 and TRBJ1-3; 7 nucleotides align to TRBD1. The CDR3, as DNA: TGTGCCAGCTCACCTGACAGGGCCTCTGGAAACACCATATATTTT. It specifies CASSPDRASGNTIYF. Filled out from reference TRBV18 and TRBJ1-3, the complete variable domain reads NAGVMQNPRHLVRRRGQEARLRCSPMKGHSHVYWYRQLPEEGLKFMVYLQKENIIDESGMPKERFSAEFPKEGPSILRIQQVVRGDSAAYFCASSPDRASGNTIYFGEGSWLTVV.